These T cell receptor beta chains were read from a single sample in a study of OX40 agonist ivuxolimab in advanced cancers. TCRdb keeps only in-frame clones here, not all; method: immunoSEQ multiplex PCR. This table holds about 55,000 clones, 86% found once. The material sequenced was CD4+ or CD8+ T cells sorted from blood, taken in a trial of the OX40 agonist ivuxolimab. The receptors originated from an adult with an advanced solid tumor such as melanoma, head and neck, liver or kidney cancer. Both conserved end residues are part of each CDR3. A D gene is named only where the DNA matches it firmly. Only part of the rows carry a size: once, few, many, or a class if the clone is expanded.

abundance,v_gene,len,j_gene,d_gene,CDR3aa,CDR3nt
NA,TRBV11-1,17,TRBJ2-3,TRBD2,CASSLDRSGWGTDTQYF,TGTGCCAGCAGCTTAGATCGTAGCGGGTGGGGCACAGATACGCAGTATTTT
NA,TRBV9,15,TRBJ2-2,NA,CASSDGPANTGELFF,TGTGCCAGCAGCGACGGTCCTGCGAACACCGGGGAGCTGTTTTTT
NA,TRBV2,13,TRBJ1-1,NA,CASYLGGRPEAFF,TGTGCCAGCTACCTTGGGGGGAGGCCTGAAGCTTTCTTT
NA,TRBV11-2,19,TRBJ1-5,TRBD1,CASSLALGQGIGRNQPQHF,TGTGCCAGCAGCTTAGCTCTCGGACAGGGTATTGGTCGCAATCAGCCCCAGCATTTT
NA,TRBV11-2,14,TRBJ2-1,NA,CASSTRLGKNEQFF,TGTGCCAGCAGCACCCGACTAGGGAAGAATGAGCAGTTCTTC
once,TRBV7-8,16,TRBJ2-2,TRBD2,CASSPPGGAMAGELFF,TGTGCCAGCAGCCCCCCCGGGGGGGCGATGGCCGGGGAGCTGTTTTTT
NA,TRBV28,15,TRBJ1-1,TRBD1,CASSSDRGMNTEAFF,TGTGCCAGCAGTTCCGACAGGGGAATGAACACTGAAGCTTTCTTT
few,TRBV19,14,TRBJ2-7,NA,CASSMTGWAYEQYF,TGTGCCAGTAGTATGACGGGATGGGCCTACGAGCAGTACTTC
NA,TRBV27,12,TRBJ2-7,NA,CASSLSGYEQYF,TGTGCCAGCAGTTTGAGCGGCTACGAGCAGTACTTC
once,TRBV7-9,15,TRBJ1-5,TRBD1,CASSTGQGSNQPQHF,TGTGCCAGCAGCACAGGACAGGGGTCAAATCAGCCCCAGCATTTT
once,TRBV19,13,TRBJ2-1,NA,CASRASSYNEQFF,TGTGCCAGTAGGGCGAGCTCCTACAATGAGCAGTTCTTC
NA,TRBV25-1,14,TRBJ2-3,TRBD1,CASSRTGSTDTQYF,TGTGCCAGCAGTCGGACAGGGTCCACAGATACGCAGTATTTT
NA,TRBV4-1,15,TRBJ2-3,NA,CASSQVSGGTDTQYF,TGCGCCAGCAGCCAAGTATCAGGGGGCACAGATACGCAGTATTTT
NA,TRBV5-6,16,TRBJ2-5,TRBD1,CASSLAAGQGPETQYF,TGTGCCAGCAGCTTGGCCGCGGGACAGGGTCCAGAGACCCAGTACTTC
NA,TRBV27,15,TRBJ2-7,NA,CASRHTGGPGYEQYF,TGTGCCAGCAGACACACCGGGGGGCCCGGCTACGAGCAGTACTTC
NA,TRBV5-1,11,TRBJ2-2,NA,CASPLAGELFF,TGCGCCAGCCCACTCGCCGGGGAGCTGTTTTTT
NA,TRBV4-1,15,TRBJ2-1,NA,CASSPQQRQDNEQFF,TGCGCCAGCAGCCCCCAACAGAGACAGGACAATGAGCAGTTCTTC
NA,TRBV6-1,14,TRBJ2-7,NA,CASSERGLSYEQYF,TGTGCCAGCAGTGAACGAGGGTTATCCTACGAGCAGTACTTC
once,TRBV11-2,13,TRBJ1-5,NA,CASSLDLVGPQHF,TGTGCCAGCAGCTTAGACCTCGTGGGGCCCCAGCATTTT
once,TRBV29-1,15,TRBJ2-1,NA,CSVEDLASPHNEQFF,TGCAGCGTTGAAGATTTGGCCAGTCCCCACAATGAGCAGTTCTTC
NA,TRBV14,13,TRBJ2-7,NA,CASSDRLTYEQYF,TGTGCCAGCAGCGACAGGTTAACCTACGAGCAGTACTTC
NA,TRBV15,17,TRBJ1-1,NA,CATSRDRGGPMNTEAFF,TGTGCCACCAGCAGAGATCGGGGGGGGCCCATGAACACTGAAGCTTTCTTT
NA,TRBV9,15,TRBJ1-4,NA,CASSARGTDNEKLFF,TGTGCCAGCAGCGCCCGAGGGACTGATAATGAAAAACTGTTTTTT
NA,TRBV13,21,TRBJ2-6,NA,CASSSSGETGRASSGANVLTF,TGTGCCAGCAGCTCATCGGGTGAGACAGGGAGGGCTTCCTCTGGGGCCAACGTCCTGACTTTC
once,TRBV19,12,TRBJ1-1,NA,CASSILNTEAFF,TGTGCCAGTAGTATACTGAACACTGAAGCTTTCTTT
NA,TRBV11-2,15,TRBJ2-7,TRBD1,CASSLGSGGEDEQYF,TGTGCCAGCAGCTTAGGGTCAGGGGGCGAGGACGAGCAGTACTTC
NA,TRBV2,12,TRBJ2-7,NA,CASSDWHYEQYF,TGTGCCAGCAGTGACTGGCACTACGAGCAGTACTTC
NA,TRBV10-1,19,TRBJ2-7,NA,CASLQPGLILGTGSYEQYF,TGCGCCAGTCTTCAACCGGGACTTATACTCGGGACGGGATCCTACGAGCAGTACTTC
NA,TRBV4-1,12,TRBJ1-4,NA,CASSRFAGKLFF,TGCGCCAGCAGCCGATTTGCGGGAAAACTGTTTTTT
NA,TRBV11-2,14,TRBJ2-7,TRBD1,CASSLGQGAYEQYF,TGTGCCAGCAGCTTAGGTCAGGGGGCCTACGAGCAGTACTTC
once,TRBV5-1,16,TRBJ1-1,TRBD1,CASSLIGTGEDTEAFF,TGCGCCAGCAGCTTGATAGGGACAGGGGAGGACACTGAAGCTTTCTTT
NA,TRBV10-3,15,TRBJ1-2,TRBD1,CAISDLGTGDYGYTF,TGTGCCATCAGTGACCTCGGGACAGGGGACTATGGCTACACCTTC
NA,TRBV25-1,14,TRBJ2-5,TRBD1,CASSDPGTGEEQYF,TGTGCCAGCAGTGACCCCGGGACAGGGGAAGAGCAGTACTTC
NA,TRBV7-9,13,TRBJ1-5,NA,CASSGTGFGPQHF,TGTGCCAGCAGCGGAACAGGGTTTGGGCCCCAGCATTTT